The source of this TCR beta chain is a study of cytomegalovirus exposure and HLA in healthy donors. General observations from the study: High specificity and sensitivity for cytomegalovirus status were reported for the classifier.

As concerns this clone: What it binds is unknown.

This CDR3 is 14 amino acids long. V was pared by 4 bases and J by 8 bases, with 3 bases of the junction left unmatched. CDR1 is MDHEN and CDR2 is SYDVKM in the germline V gene. PCR involved 60 Vbeta and 13 Jbeta primers. Assay: immunoSEQ multiplex PCR; the TCRdb copy retains only in-frame clones and omits some. The table lists 150,000 to 200,000 clones, around 77% of them singletons, with about 2% in the top ten. Sequencing was done on a sample of PBMCs. This sequence was found in a woman aged 25 to 45 in good health and CMV-seropositive. V and J are TRBV28 and TRBJ1-6; 9 nucleotides line up with TRBD1. The CDR3 loop is CASSSGQGYSPLHF. As DNA, the CDR3 is TGTGCCAGCAGTTCGGGACAGGGCTATTCACCCCTCCACTTT.